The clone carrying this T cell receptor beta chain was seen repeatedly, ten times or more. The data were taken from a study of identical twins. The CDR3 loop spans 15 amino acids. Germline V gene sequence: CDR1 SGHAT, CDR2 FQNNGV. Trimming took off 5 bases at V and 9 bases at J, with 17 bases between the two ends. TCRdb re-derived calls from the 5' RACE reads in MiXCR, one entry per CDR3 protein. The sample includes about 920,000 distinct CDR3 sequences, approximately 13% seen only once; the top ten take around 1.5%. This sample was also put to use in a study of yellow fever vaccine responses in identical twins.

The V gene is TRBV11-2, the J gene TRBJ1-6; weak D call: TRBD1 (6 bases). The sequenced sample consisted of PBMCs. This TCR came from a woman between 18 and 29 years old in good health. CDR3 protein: CASSTTGTFPSPLHF. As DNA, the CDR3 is TGTGCCAGCAGCACAACCGGGACATTCCCTTCACCCCTCCACTTT.